This T cell receptor (beta chain) was observed in a study of graft-versus-host responses after intestinal transplantation. On the study more broadly: All recipients were transplanted with multivisceral, liver-intestinal, or isolated intestinal grafts. Study outcomes and limitations: Ileal or blood samples showed some GvH clones first, and such clones were also found in recipient marrow. Circulating GvH clone levels at their peak were associated with HvG declines (early post-transplant).

Using immunoSEQ multiplex PCR, the repertoire was profiled, and TCRdb retains in-frame clones only, with some absent. The repertoire holds 35,000 to 45,000 clones, with more than 85% as singletons. This clone occurred once. Its target is not known. This CDR3 contains 15 residues. The sample consisted of PBMCs, taken roughly 110 weeks after intestinal transplantation. This TCR was recovered from a human patient who received an intestinal transplant, so some T cells may come from the graft donor. This sequence joins TRBV21-1 and TRBJ1-4; TRBD1 is the table's D call and was not checked against the DNA. TRBV21-1 is reported as a pseudogene. For the CDR3, the DNA is TGTGCCAGCAGAAAGGCTGACAGGGGGGAGGAAAAACTGTTTTTT. Translated, it gives CASRKADRGEEKLFF.